This T cell receptor beta chain was found in a study of molecular identifiers for immune sequencing clone quantification (dated by TCRdb to between 2017 and 2018). In terms of the full investigation: In a replicate experiment, RNA from around 18,000 or 91,000 naive CD8 T cells was split into five aliquots, four of which were sequenced. CD8 T cells were used in a methods study to benchmark molecular-identifier clustering-based TCR repertoire sequencing (MIDCIRS) and TCR RNA copy counting. Study-wide findings and limitations: A single cell's worth of spiked-in Jurkat TCR RNA was reported detectable even among one million naive CD8 T cells. Modeling gave around 3 recovered TCR RNA copies per cell versus approximately 10 by digital PCR, implying roughly 29% capture efficiency. In CMV-specific effector cells, clones with more than 20 RNA copies contained over 99% of molecules, whereas in naive cells such clones contained under 1% of molecules. Naive libraries contained spiked-in Jurkat TCR RNA (approximately nine copies' worth), which is not part of the donor repertoire. When barcode sub-clustering was not used, chimeric consensus sequences inflated TCR diversity, with chimeras reaching as high as 47%. Identical TCR molecules sharing a barcode could cause highly expanded clone sizes to be underestimated.

The method behind the library was PCR. For sequencing, an Illumina HiSeq 4000 was employed. Bulk TCR libraries were made following a previously described method, with the TCR primers given in Table S5. Purification of total RNA was performed with the Qiagen AllPrep DNA/RNA kit. Before any analysis, reads coming from multiple sequencing runs of the same library were combined into one pool. In the paper's pipeline: Reads were retained only if their TCR constant sequence matched exactly, and those retained reads were trimmed to 150 nt and grouped according to their 12-nt molecular barcodes. Reads in each barcode group were sub-clustered using a 15% Levenshtein threshold, and a quality-weighted consensus sequence was built for each RNA molecule. Non-functional sequences were excluded, and lower-count sequences lying one edit away from another sequence were also excluded. Based on a fit of two negative binomial distributions, barcode sub-clusters having less than 20% of the maximum read count were discarded. TCRdb reanalyzed the raw reads on its own, using fastp at Q25 for trimming and MiXCR for clone calling, and kept in-frame beta chains. Each entry merges the rows of one CDR3 protein and shows their most common DNA and genes. The V and J calls and clone size come from TCRdb's table, not from the authors' own analysis. The sample includes 50,000 to 70,000 distinct CDR3 sequences, with approximately 18% observed a single time. The ten largest clones add up to approximately 1.5% of the sample.

Regarding this clonotype: The antigen it binds to is not known. This clone may be a read error of a much larger clone one base away.

Libraries of naive CD8 T cells were built from 20,000 to 1,000,000 sorted cells, with 10%, 30% or 50% of the purified RNA used. On a BD FACSAria II, naive CD8 T cells were FACS-sorted as CD8+CD4-CCR7+CD45RA+ and collected into RLT Plus buffer. Under 11 TCR copies' worth of Jurkat RNA were spiked into about 19,000-1,000,000 naive CD8 T cell samples to test detection sensitivity. CD8 T cells were enriched using RosetteSep CD8+ T Cell Enrichment Cocktail and Ficoll-Paque, and the enriched cells then underwent ACK red cell lysis. V is reduced by 8 bases and J by 2 bases, leaving a spacing of 13 bases between them. The CDR3 contains 13 residues, cysteine and phenylalanine counted. Only CDR3 DNA remains: 39 bases, in frame from the first base. CDR1 ENHRY and CDR2 SYGVKD are derived from the germline V gene.

The sample was naive CD8+ T cells from blood, with Jurkat cell RNA spiked in. This specimen's cell subset or site label, per the study, means: FACS-sorted CD8+CD4-CCR7+CD45RA+ naive T cells. The sequence came from a human donor in good health. Some libraries in this study had Jurkat cell RNA spiked in. Here the chain combines TRBV10-3 and TRBJ2-7; the D region possibly corresponds to TRBD1 (6 bases align). The CDR3 loop reads CAIGPGEPYEQYF. The nucleotides read TGTGCCATCGGACCAGGGGAACCCTACGAGCAGTACTTC.